This TCR beta chain was documented in a study of identical twins. TCRdb recomputed calls from the 5' RACE reads with MiXCR, one row per CDR3 protein. The sample lists 400,000 to 500,000 distinct CDR3 sequences, roughly an eighth occurring once. CDR3 length equals 12 residues. Germline V lookup: CDR1 SGHKS, CDR2 YYEKEE (reference sequence). The table lists this clonotype with many counts. The junction does not match germline at one end; this may be a read error. The same sample was also used in a study of yellow fever vaccine responses in identical twins.

The chain links TRBV5-5 to TRBJ2-7, with TRBD1 identical over 9 bases. This receptor was identified in a woman younger than 30 in good health. Material for sequencing was CD4+ T cells sorted from blood. CDR3 sequence (DNA): TGTGCCAGCAGCATGGGACAGGGTAAAGAGCACTTC. Its protein is CASSMGQGKEHF.